A single T cell receptor beta chain is shown here with its context. Its antigen remains unknown. This sample is part of a study of T cells in Graves' hyperthyroidism and ophthalmopathy. General study results and limits: Most thyroid clonotypes with frequency above 0.001 were detected in blood.

Unmatched junction bases numbered 6, after V lost 3 bases and J lost 7 bases. The germline V gene encodes CDR1 MNHEY and CDR2 SMNVEV (reference sequence). The CDR3 consists of 15 residues. Fresh peripheral blood, about 9.9 ml, yielded the PBMCs. Amplified TCR beta CDR3 regions derived from RNA transcripts. First-round RT-PCR with HTBI primers amplified the TCR CDR3 region. MiXCR was run by TCRdb on the multiplex PCR reads, yielding one entry per CDR3 protein. This table has 280,000 or so distinct CDR3 sequences, roughly 15% appearing once. V is TRBV27 and J is TRBJ2-1; 10 bases agree with TRBD2. Sequencing was performed on blood. This sequence originates from a woman in her 50s with Graves' hyperthyroidism that later progressed to Graves' ophthalmopathy. Written as DNA, the CDR3 is TGTGCCAGCAGTTTTAGGCTAGCGGGAGTTAATGAGCAGTTCTTC. Its translation is CASSFRLAGVNEQFF.